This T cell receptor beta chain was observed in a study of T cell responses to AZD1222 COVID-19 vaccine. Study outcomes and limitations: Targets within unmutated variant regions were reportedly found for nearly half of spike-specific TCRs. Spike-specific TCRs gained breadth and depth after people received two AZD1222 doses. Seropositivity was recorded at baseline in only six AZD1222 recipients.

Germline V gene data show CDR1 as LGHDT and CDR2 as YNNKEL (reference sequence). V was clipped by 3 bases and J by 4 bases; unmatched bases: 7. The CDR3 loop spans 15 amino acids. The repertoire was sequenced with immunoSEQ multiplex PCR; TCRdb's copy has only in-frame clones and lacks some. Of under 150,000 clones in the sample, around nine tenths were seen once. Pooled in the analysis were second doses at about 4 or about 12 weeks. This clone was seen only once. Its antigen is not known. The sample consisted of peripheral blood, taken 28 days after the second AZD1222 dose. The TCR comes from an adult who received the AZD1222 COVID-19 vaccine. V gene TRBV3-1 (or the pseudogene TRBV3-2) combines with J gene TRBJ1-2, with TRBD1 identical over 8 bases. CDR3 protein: CASSQFTGTGYGYTF. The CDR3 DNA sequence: TGTGCCAGCAGCCAGTTTACAGGGACAGGCTATGGCTACACCTTC.